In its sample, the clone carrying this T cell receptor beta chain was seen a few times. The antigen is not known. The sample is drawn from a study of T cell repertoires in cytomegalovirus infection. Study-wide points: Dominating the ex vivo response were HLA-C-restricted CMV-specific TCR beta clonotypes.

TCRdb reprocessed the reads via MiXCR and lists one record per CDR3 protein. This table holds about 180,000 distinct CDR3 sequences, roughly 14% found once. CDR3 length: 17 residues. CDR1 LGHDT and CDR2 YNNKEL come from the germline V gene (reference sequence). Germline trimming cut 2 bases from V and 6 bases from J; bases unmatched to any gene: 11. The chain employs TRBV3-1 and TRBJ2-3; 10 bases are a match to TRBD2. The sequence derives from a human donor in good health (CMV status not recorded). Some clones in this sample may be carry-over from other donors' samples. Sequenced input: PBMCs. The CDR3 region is CASSQSLAGVKGDTQYF. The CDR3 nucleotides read TGTGCCAGCAGCCAATCGCTAGCGGGAGTGAAAGGGGATACGCAGTATTTT.